One sample yielded the 23 T cell receptor beta chains listed below, sequenced in a study of circulating tumor DNA in untreated peripheral T-cell lymphoma. Clones were read by immunoSEQ multiplex PCR, and TCRdb kept only the in-frame ones, dropping some. The sample carries approximately 6,600 clones, approximately 62% recorded once. Sample: tumor tissue. Every receptor here comes from a human donor with peripheral T-cell lymphoma.

The rearrangement links TRBV18 to TRBJ1-1; TRBD1 is a possible D gene (5 bases). Germline CDR1 and CDR2: KGHSH and LQKENI. The CDR3 extends over 15 amino acids. Trimming left V 2 bases short and J 6 bases short, with 16 bases between. The DNA for the CDR3 is TGTGCCAGCTCACCAGGATCTCCGCTAGGGGCTGAAGCTTTCTTT. It translates to CASSPGSPLGAEAFF.

This clone was counted a single time. The chain recombines TRBV12-5 with TRBJ2-2; a weak D match, TRBD1 (5 bases). Germline assignment: CDR1 LGHNT and CDR2 FRNRAP. The CDR3 extends over 16 amino acids. V lost 8 bases and J lost 5, with 21 bases in between. In DNA, the CDR3 is TGTGCTAGTAAGGGTTCTTCGGCAGGGCGAACCGGGGAGCTGTTTTTT. Translated: CASKGSSAGRTGELFF.

The chain employs TRBV18 and TRBJ1-3; D unclear. Germline V gene data show CDR1 as KGHSH and CDR2 as LQKENI. The V gene lost 0 bases and the J gene lost 0 bases, with 12 bases spanning the gap. CDR3 length equals 17 residues. CDR3 region: CASSPPIRSVSGNTIYF. In DNA form, the CDR3 reads TGTGCCAGCTCACCACCGATCCGAAGCGTCTCTGGAAACACCATATATTTT.

The J gene is TRBJ2-3, the V gene TRBV18, with 10 nucleotides matching TRBD2. The length of the CDR3 is 15 residues. V shed 6 bases, J shed 3 bases, and the junction held 6 bases outside the gene matches. The V gene's germline CDR1 is KGHSH and CDR2 LQKENI. For the CDR3, the DNA is TGTGCCAGCTCCCCCCCTAGCGGGGGTACAGATACGCAGTATTTT. It translates to CASSPPSGGTDTQYF.

This clone was observed a few times. V usage is TRBV19 and J usage is TRBJ2-3, with D uncertain. Trimming cost V 3 bases and J 6 bases, with 7 bases left between them. There are 12 residues in the CDR3. Looked up from germline, CDR1 is LNHDA and CDR2 is SQIVND (reference sequence). In DNA form, the CDR3 reads TGTGCCAGTAGTATGCAGACGGATACGCAGTATTTT. Protein product: CASSMQTDTQYF.

The chain links TRBV11-3 to TRBJ2-3; 14 bases agree with TRBD2. V was pared by 5 bases and J by 8 bases, with 6 bases of the junction left unmatched. The CDR3 extends over 15 amino acids. Germline V gives CDR1 SGHNT, CDR2 YENEEA. As DNA, the CDR3 is TGTGCCAGCAGCAAGGGACTAGCGGGAGTTGTTACGCAGTATTTT. This gives the protein CASSKGLAGVVTQYF. The entire variable domain, with the rest obtained from reference TRBV11-3 and TRBJ2-3, is as follows: EAGVVQSPRYKIIEKKQPVAFWCNPISGHNTLYWYLQNLGQGPELLIRYENEEAVDDSQLPKDRFSAERLKGVDSTLKIQPAELGDSAVYLCASSKGLAGVVTQYFGPGTRLTVL.

A single count supports this clone. J is TRBJ2-4 and V is TRBV4-1; TRBD2 agrees at 7 bases. V lost 0 bases, J lost 0 bases, and 5 bases stayed unmatched. This CDR3 has 17 residues. The germline CDR1 and CDR2 sequences are MGHRA and YSYEKL. CDR3 region: CASSQDSIAGAKNIQYF. The CDR3 coding sequence is TGCGCCAGCAGCCAAGATTCGATAGCGGGAGCCAAAAACATTCAGTACTTC.

This clone was detected a few times. V and J are TRBV6-8 and TRBJ1-5; D not resolved. CDR3 length equals 13 residues. Germline lookup yields CDR1 MNHGY and CDR2 SAAAGT. Trimming stripped 7 bases from V and 4 bases from J, with 11 bases between. For the CDR3, the DNA is TGTGCCAGCAACGAAAGGGCAAATCAGCCCCAGCATTTT. Translated, it gives CASNERANQPQHF.

The rearrangement links TRBV6-8 to TRBJ2-6; a weak D match, TRBD2 (5 bases). Germline V CDR1 and CDR2: MNHGY, SAAAGT. This CDR3 is built from 14 residues. V lost 11 bases and J 3 bases, leaving 14 bases between the germline ends. The CDR3 spells CAAARVGGANVLTF. CDR3 nucleotide sequence: TGTGCCGCGGCGAGGGTTGGTGGGGCCAACGTCCTGACTTTC.

V and J are TRBV10-1 and TRBJ2-3; D perhaps matches TRBD2 (6 bases). The CDR3 has 14 residues. V lost 3 bases to trimming and J lost 5 bases, with 12 bases between them. Germline assignment: CDR1 WNHNN and CDR2 SYGVQD (reference sequence). CDR3 DNA sequence: TGCGCCAGCAGTGATCGGCGGGGTGGAGATACGCAGTATTTT. Protein sequence: CASSDRRGGDTQYF.

The gene calls are TRBV19 and TRBJ1-1; weak D call: TRBD1 (5 bases). V lost 5 bases and J lost 1, with 8 bases in between. There are 13 residues in the CDR3. CDR1 and CDR2 from the germline V gene are LNHDA and SQIVND (reference sequence). CDR3 in amino acids: CASSEQENTEAFF. The CDR3 DNA is TGTGCCAGTAGTGAACAGGAGAACACTGAAGCTTTCTTT.

The chain couples TRBV19 to TRBJ2-4; 7 bases match TRBD1. The CDR3 loop spans 18 amino acids. The junction had 10 bases not matched to a gene; V was cut back by 2 bases and J by 0 bases. The V gene's germline CDR1 is LNHDA and CDR2 SQIVND (reference sequence). The CDR3 loop reads CASSISRQGLVAKNIQYF. The CDR3 DNA sequence: TGTGCCAGTAGTATATCTCGACAGGGCCTTGTAGCCAAAAACATTCAGTACTTC.

This chain joins TRBV6-8 and TRBJ2-2, with D possibly TRBD2 on 6 matching bases. The CDR3 consists of 14 residues. The V and J ends lost 4 bases and 7 bases respectively, with 13 bases between them. CDR1 is MNHGY and CDR2 is SAAAGT in the germline V gene. CDR3 coding DNA: TGTGCCAGCAGTTCGGGACTGGCCCACGGGGAGCTGTTTTTT. It is translated as CASSSGLAHGELFF.

This clone was counted a few times. DNA for the CDR3: TGCAGCGTTGCGGGGGGCGAGACCTACGAGCAGTACTTC. This gives the protein CSVAGGETYEQYF. J is TRBJ2-7 and V is TRBV29-1; a possible D gene is TRBD2 (7 bases). Between the trimmed V and J ends, which lost 4 bases and 2 bases, there was a span of 12 bases. The CDR3 totals 13 residues. Germline CDR1 is SQVTM and CDR2 is ANQGSEA.

DNA of the CDR3: TGTGCCAGCAGTTTGACTCAGACGCAGGGGGCTGGGGAAAAACTGTTTTTT. Amino acid sequence: CASSLTQTQGAGEKLFF. This rearrangement joins TRBV28 to TRBJ1-4, with 8 bases identical to TRBD1. Germline CDR1 reads MDHEN; CDR2 reads SYDVKM. The CDR3 is 17 amino acids. V shed 3 bases, J shed 8 bases, and the junction held 14 bases outside the gene matches.

The count of this clone is one. CDR3 protein: CATRQGAYTPEAFF. CDR3 DNA: TGTGCCACAAGACAGGGGGCGTATACCCCTGAAGCTTTCTTT. This sequence joins TRBV28 and TRBJ1-1; 10 bases agree with TRBD1. With V trimmed by 10 bases and J by 6 bases, 11 bases remained unmatched. CDR1 is MDHEN, CDR2 SYDVKM, per germline. The CDR3 contains 14 residues.

V and J are TRBV6-4 and TRBJ2-1, with 8 nucleotides matching TRBD2. CDR3 size: 16 residues. The V segment lost 0 bases and the J segment 8 bases; nucleotides outside the gene matches: 9. Germline loops: CDR1 MRHNA, CDR2 SNTAGT. CDR3 region: CASSDSTGGLEDEQFF. The CDR3 nucleotides are TGTGCCAGCAGTGACTCAACGGGGGGGCTGGAGGATGAGCAGTTCTTC.

The V call is TRBV29-1, the J call TRBJ1-4; a possible D gene is TRBD1 (5 bases). V was clipped by 5 bases and J by 4 bases, with 14 bases between them. Germline V lookup: CDR1 SQVTM, CDR2 ANQGSEA. The CDR3 has 14 amino acids. The DNA of the CDR3 is TGCAGCGTTTTACGTGGGGGGGGTAATGAAAAACTGTTTTTT. This translates into CSVLRGGGNEKLFF.

This clone has a handful of counts. The V gene is TRBV11-3, the J gene TRBJ2-7; D remains ambiguous. V was shortened by 3 bases and J by 2 bases, with 17 bases between the two germline ends. Germline CDR1 and CDR2: SGHNT and YENEEA. The CDR3 runs to 16 residues. The CDR3 is CASSLVSPPDPYEQYF. The CDR3 bases are TGTGCCAGCAGCTTGGTTTCCCCCCCGGACCCCTACGAGCAGTACTTC.

This chain links TRBV28 with TRBJ2-1; TRBD2 agrees at 13 bases. This CDR3 has 18 amino acids. Germline lookup yields CDR1 MDHEN and CDR2 SYDVKM. With V trimmed by 5 bases and J by 1 base, 8 bases remained unmatched. The CDR3 loop is CASSPGLAGEKSYNEQFF. DNA of the CDR3: TGTGCCAGCAGTCCAGGACTAGCGGGGGAAAAATCCTACAATGAGCAGTTCTTC.

The rearrangement links TRBV29-1 to TRBJ1-1, with D possibly being TRBD1 (5 bases). V lost 4 bases to trimming and J lost 4 bases, with 16 bases between them. The CDR3 covers 14 residues. Germline-derived CDR1 and CDR2 are SQVTM and ANQGSEA. The CDR3 protein is CSVAQGPGGTEAFF. For the CDR3, the DNA is TGCAGCGTTGCCCAGGGTCCTGGCGGCACTGAAGCTTTCTTT. The entire variable domain, with the rest obtained from reference TRBV29-1 and TRBJ1-1, is as follows: SAVISQKPSRDICQRGTSLTIQCQVDSQVTMMFWYRQQPGQSLTLIATANQGSEATYESGFVIDKFPISRPNLTFSTLTVSNMSPEDSSIYLCSVAQGPGGTEAFFGQGTRLTVV.

This chain connects TRBV6-8 to TRBJ2-1, with 9 bases aligning to TRBD2. The CDR3 sequence is 16 residues long. J lost 7 bases, V lost 5 bases, and 12 bases had no gene match. Per germline, CDR1 MNHGY and CDR2 SAAAGT. The CDR3 DNA reads as TGTGCCAGCAGTGATTGGGTAGCGGGAGAGGATAATGAGCAGTTCTTC. It specifies CASSDWVAGEDNEQFF.

This sequence joins TRBV29-1 and TRBJ1-1, with D unclear. This CDR3 is built from 13 residues. Trimming cost V 6 bases and J 3 bases, with 14 bases left between them. Per the germline V gene, CDR1 is SQVTM and CDR2 is ANQGSEA. The CDR3, as DNA: TGCAGCGTCAGTGAGATGGGCGACACTGAAGCTTTCTTT. Its protein is CSVSEMGDTEAFF. The full variable domain, with the rest looked up from reference TRBV29-1 and TRBJ1-1, is SAVISQKPSRDICQRGTSLTIQCQVDSQVTMMFWYRQQPGQSLTLIATANQGSEATYESGFVIDKFPISRPNLTFSTLTVSNMSPEDSSIYLCSVSEMGDTEAFFGQGTRLTVV.